The 8 T cell receptor beta chains below come from one sample, sequenced in a study of spatial heterogeneity in lung cancer. Findings of the study overall: For expanded intratumoral alpha and beta TCRs, counts tracked tumor mutation counts.

TCRdb recomputed calls from the 5' RACE reads with MiXCR, one row per CDR3 protein. This sample has some 97,000 distinct CDR3 sequences, with around 4.3% found just once. Antigens of these TCRs are unknown. Time point specified: sample taken at primary tumor resection. The sample was lung tumor tissue, taken at surgery. Receptors were obtained from a male donor with early-stage non-small cell lung cancer.

This clonotype was seen repeatedly, ten times or more. J is TRBJ2-5 and V is TRBV29-1; D possibly corresponds to TRBD2 (6 bases). Germline CDR1 and CDR2: SQVTM and ANQGSEA. The CDR3 contains 17 residues. V lost 5 bases and J 0 bases, leaving 22 bases between the germline ends. The CDR3 here is CSVIDRGRDPDQETQYF. Written as DNA, the CDR3 is TGCAGCGTTATAGATCGAGGGCGGGACCCAGACCAAGAGACCCAGTACTTC. Based on the CDR3 plus reference TRBV29-1 and TRBJ2-5, the full variable domain is SAVISQKPSRDICQRGTSLTIQCQVDSQVTMMFWYRQQPGQSLTLIATANQGSEATYESGFVIDKFPISRPNLTFSTLTVSNMSPEDSSIYLCSVIDRGRDPDQETQYFGPGTRLLVL.

The sample holds many counts of this clonotype. The chain combines TRBV28 with TRBJ1-2; 8 nucleotides agree with TRBD1. J gave up 8 bases and V 3 bases, and 11 bases lay outside the gene matches. The CDR3 is made up of 15 amino acids. Per germline, CDR1 MDHEN and CDR2 SYDVKM. CDR3 protein: CASSFWSQGVGGYTF. CDR3 coding DNA: TGTGCCAGCAGTTTTTGGTCACAGGGGGTAGGAGGCTACACCTTC.

This clonotype was seen at least ten times. This chain joins TRBV4-2 and TRBJ1-1; possible D gene TRBD1, 6 bases. CDR3 length: 15 amino acids. V was pared by 1 base and J by 8 bases, with 17 bases between. CDR1 and CDR2 from the germline V gene are LGHNA and YNFKEQ. CDR3 in DNA: TGTGCCAGCAGCCAAGTCCTACGGGACACCAAAGAAGCTTTCTTT. Translating gives CASSQVLRDTKEAFF.

This clonotype appeared many times. This rearrangement joins TRBV11-2 to TRBJ2-3; no firm D call. Germline lookup yields CDR1 SGHAT and CDR2 FQNNGV. V lost 3 bases and J lost 2, with 3 bases in between. This CDR3 has 12 amino acids. The CDR3 spells CASSFITDTQYF. CDR3 nucleotide sequence: TGTGCCAGCAGCTTCATCACAGATACGCAGTATTTT.

This clonotype was detected many times. V gene TRBV3-1 combines with J gene TRBJ2-2; 8 positions match TRBD2. Germline CDR1 LGHDT, CDR2 YNNKEL (reference sequence). The V and J ends lost 4 bases and 4 bases, in that order; junction bases with no gene match: 2. The CDR3 is made up of 14 amino acids. As DNA, the CDR3 is TGTGCCAGCAGCCCCGGGACTAGCACCGGGGAGCTGTTTTTT. Its protein is CASSPGTSTGELFF. The entire variable domain, with the rest obtained from reference TRBV3-1 and TRBJ2-2, is as follows: DTAVSQTPKYLVTQMGNDKSIKCEQNLGHDTMYWYKQDSKKFLKIMFSYNNKELIINETVPNRFSPKSPDKAHLNLHINSLELGDSAVYFCASSPGTSTGELFFGEGSRLTVL.

There are many counts of this clonotype. The rearrangement uses TRBV10-3 and TRBJ1-6, with D hard to call. The CDR3 sequence is 15 residues long. Trimming removed 7 bases at V and 9 bases at J, with 19 bases between. Germline loops: CDR1 ENHRY, CDR2 SYGVKD. The CDR3 DNA follows: TGTGCCATCACTCACGGGGAGGGAACCGCTTCACCCCTCCACTTT. The encoded protein is CAITHGEGTASPLHF.

This clonotype was recorded at least ten times. The gene calls are TRBV3-1 and TRBJ2-6; no definite D call. Trimming stripped 4 bases from V and 2 bases from J, with 9 bases between. The CDR3 totals 15 residues. Looked up from germline, CDR1 is LGHDT and CDR2 is YNNKEL (reference sequence). As DNA, the CDR3 is TGTGCCAGCAGCCGACGAGCAACTGGGGCCAACGTCCTGACTTTC. Amino acids: CASSRRATGANVLTF.

The chain joins TRBV28 to TRBJ2-7, with 9 bases identical to TRBD1. After removal of 6 bases from V and 6 bases from J, the junction contained 12 bases not matched to a gene. The CDR3 runs 15 residues. The germline V gene encodes CDR1 MDHEN and CDR2 SYDVKM. The chain's CDR3 is CASRPSRDRAFEQYF. Here the CDR3 DNA reads TGTGCCAGCAGACCCTCTCGGGACAGGGCCTTCGAGCAGTACTTC.